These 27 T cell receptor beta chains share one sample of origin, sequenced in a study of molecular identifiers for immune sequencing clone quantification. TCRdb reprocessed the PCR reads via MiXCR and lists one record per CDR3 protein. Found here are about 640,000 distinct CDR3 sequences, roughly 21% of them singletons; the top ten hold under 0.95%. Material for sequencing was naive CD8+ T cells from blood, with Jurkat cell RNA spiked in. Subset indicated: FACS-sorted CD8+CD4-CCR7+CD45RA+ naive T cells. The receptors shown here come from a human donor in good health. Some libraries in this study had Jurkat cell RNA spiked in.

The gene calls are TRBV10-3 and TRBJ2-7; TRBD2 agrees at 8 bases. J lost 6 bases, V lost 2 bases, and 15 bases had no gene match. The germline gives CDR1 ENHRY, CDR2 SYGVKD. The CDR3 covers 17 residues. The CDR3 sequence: CAISEEEVGGDPLEQYF. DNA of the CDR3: TGTGCCATCAGTGAGGAAGAGGTCGGGGGGGACCCACTCGAGCAGTACTTC.

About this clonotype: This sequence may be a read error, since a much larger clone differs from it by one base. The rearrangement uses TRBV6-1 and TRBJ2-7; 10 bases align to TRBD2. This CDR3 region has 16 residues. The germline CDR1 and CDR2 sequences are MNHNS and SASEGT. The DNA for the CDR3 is TGTGCCAGCAGTGAAGCTAACCTAGCGGGGGCCTACGAGCAGCACTTC. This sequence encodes CASSEANLAGAYEQHF.

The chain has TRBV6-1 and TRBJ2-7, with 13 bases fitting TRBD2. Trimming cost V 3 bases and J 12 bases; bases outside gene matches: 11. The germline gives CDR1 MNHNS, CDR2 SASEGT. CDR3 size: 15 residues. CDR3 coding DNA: TGTGCCAGCAGTGAGCCCGGGACTAGCGGGGTGGCAGGGTACTTC. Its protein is CASSEPGTSGVAGYF.

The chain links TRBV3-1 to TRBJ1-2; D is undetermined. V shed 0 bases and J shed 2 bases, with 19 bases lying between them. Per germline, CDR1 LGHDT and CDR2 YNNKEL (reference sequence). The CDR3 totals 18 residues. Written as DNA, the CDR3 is TGTGCCAGCAGCCAAGATACGACTGACACCCGCGGAAACTATGGCTACACCTTC. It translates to CASSQDTTDTRGNYGYTF.

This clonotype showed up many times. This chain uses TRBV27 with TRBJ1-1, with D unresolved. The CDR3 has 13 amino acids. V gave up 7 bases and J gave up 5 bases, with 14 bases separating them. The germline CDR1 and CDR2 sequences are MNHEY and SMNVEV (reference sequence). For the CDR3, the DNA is TGTGCCAGCAAATTATTAGGTCATACTGAAGCTTTCTTT. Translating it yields CASKLLGHTEAFF.

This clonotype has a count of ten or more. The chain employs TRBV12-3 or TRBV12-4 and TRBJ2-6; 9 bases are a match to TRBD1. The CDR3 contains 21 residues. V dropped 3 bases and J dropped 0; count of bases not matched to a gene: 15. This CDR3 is CASSFYSWDRDFPSGANVLTF. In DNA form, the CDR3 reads TGTGCCAGCAGTTTTTACTCCTGGGACAGGGATTTTCCCTCTGGGGCCAACGTCCTGACTTTC.

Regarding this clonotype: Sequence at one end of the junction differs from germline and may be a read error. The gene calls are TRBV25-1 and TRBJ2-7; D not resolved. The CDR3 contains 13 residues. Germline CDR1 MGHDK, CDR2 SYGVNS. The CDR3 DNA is TGTGCCAGCAAGGACCAGCACAACTACGTGCAGTACTTC. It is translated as CASKDQHNYVQYF.

The CDR3 DNA reads as TGTGCCAGCAGCTTATCAGCCATTGGCAGAGTCTACGAGCAGTACTTC. Translated, it gives CASSLSAIGRVYEQYF. The chain links TRBV11-2 to TRBJ2-7; no reliable D call. V gave up 2 bases and J gave up 3 bases, with 17 bases separating them. The CDR3 extends over 16 amino acids. Germline V gene data show CDR1 as SGHAT and CDR2 as FQNNGV.

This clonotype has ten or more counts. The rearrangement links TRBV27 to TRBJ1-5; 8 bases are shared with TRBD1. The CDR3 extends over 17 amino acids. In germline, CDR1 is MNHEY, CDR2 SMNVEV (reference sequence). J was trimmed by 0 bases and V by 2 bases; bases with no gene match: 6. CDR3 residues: CASSLRAGGYSNQPQHF. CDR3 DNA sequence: TGTGCCAGCAGTTTAAGGGCAGGGGGCTATAGCAATCAGCCCCAGCATTTT.

CDR3: CSARVEQGAIYGYTF. The CDR3 nucleotides read TGCAGTGCTAGAGTCGAACAGGGGGCCATCTATGGCTACACCTTC. J is TRBJ1-2 and V is TRBV20-1, with TRBD1 matching over 9 bases. CDR3 length: 15 amino acids. Trimming removed 1 base from V and 4 bases from J; junction bases left unmatched: 7. Germline assignment: CDR1 DFQATT and CDR2 SNEGSKA (reference sequence).

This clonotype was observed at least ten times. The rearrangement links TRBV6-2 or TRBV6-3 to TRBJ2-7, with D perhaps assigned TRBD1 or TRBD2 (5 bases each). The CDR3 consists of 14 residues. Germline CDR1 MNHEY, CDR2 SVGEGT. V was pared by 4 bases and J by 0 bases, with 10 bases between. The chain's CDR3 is CASSSRGYSYEQYF. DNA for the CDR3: TGTGCCAGCAGTTCGAGGGGATACTCCTACGAGCAGTACTTC.

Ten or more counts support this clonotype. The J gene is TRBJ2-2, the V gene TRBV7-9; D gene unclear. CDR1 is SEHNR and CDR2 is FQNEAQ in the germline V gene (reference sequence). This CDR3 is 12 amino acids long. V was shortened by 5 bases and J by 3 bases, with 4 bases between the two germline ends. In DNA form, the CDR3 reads TGTGCCAGCAGCCCTTACACCGGGGAGCTGTTTTTT. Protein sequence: CASSPYTGELFF.

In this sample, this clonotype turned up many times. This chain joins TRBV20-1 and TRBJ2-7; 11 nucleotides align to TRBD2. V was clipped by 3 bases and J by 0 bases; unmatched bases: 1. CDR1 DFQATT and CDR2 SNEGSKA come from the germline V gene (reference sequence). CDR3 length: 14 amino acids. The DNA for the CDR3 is TGCAGTGCTAGGACTAGCGGGGCCTCCTACGAGCAGTACTTC. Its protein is CSARTSGASYEQYF.

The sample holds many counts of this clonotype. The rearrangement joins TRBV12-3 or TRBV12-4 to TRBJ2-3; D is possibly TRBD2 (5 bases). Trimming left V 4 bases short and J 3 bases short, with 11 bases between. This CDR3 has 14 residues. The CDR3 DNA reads TGTGCCAGCAGTTCCTTCCGGGATACAGATACGCAGTATTTT. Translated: CASSSFRDTDTQYF.

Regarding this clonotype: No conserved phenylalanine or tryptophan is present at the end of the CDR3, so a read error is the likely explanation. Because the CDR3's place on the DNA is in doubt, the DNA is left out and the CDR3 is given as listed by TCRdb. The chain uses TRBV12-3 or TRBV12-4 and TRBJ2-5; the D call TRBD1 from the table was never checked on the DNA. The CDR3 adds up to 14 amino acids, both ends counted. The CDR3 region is CASSHRDGERDPVL.

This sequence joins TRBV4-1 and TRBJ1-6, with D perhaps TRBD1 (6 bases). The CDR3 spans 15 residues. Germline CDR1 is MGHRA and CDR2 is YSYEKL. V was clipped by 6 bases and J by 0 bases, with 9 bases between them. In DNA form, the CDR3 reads TGCGCCAGCAGGACAGGCAACTCCTATAATTCACCCCTCCACTTT. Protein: CASRTGNSYNSPLHF.

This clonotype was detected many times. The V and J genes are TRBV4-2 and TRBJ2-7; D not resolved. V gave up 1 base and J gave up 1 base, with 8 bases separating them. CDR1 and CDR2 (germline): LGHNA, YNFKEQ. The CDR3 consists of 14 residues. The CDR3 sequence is CASSQAEFSYEQYF. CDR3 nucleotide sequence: TGTGCCAGCAGCCAAGCAGAATTTTCCTACGAGCAGTACTTC.

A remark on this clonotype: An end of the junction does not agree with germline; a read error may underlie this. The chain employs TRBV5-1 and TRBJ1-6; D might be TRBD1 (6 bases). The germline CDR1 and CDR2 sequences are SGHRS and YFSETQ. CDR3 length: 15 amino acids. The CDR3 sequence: CASRFEQGNNPPLHF. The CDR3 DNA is TGCGCCAGCAGGTTCGAACAGGGAAATAATCCACCCCTCCACTTT.

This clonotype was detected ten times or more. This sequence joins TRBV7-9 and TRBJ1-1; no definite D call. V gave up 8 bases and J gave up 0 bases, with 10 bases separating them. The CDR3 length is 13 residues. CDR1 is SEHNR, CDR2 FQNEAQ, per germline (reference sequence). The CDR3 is CASGPLLNTEAFF. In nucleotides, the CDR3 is TGTGCCAGCGGGCCGTTGTTGAACACTGAAGCTTTCTTT.

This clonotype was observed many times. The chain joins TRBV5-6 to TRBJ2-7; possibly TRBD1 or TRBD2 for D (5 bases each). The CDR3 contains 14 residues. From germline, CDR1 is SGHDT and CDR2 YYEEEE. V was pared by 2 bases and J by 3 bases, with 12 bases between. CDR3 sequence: CASSFSGTLYEQYF. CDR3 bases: TGTGCCAGCAGCTTTTCAGGGACCCTCTACGAGCAGTACTTC.

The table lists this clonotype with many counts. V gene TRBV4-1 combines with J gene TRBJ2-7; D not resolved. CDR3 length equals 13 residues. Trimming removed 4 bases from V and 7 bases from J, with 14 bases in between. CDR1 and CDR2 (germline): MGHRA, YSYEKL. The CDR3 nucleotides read TGCGCCAGCAGCCCCACCAACTCGAGGGAGCAGTACTTC. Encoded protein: CASSPTNSREQYF.

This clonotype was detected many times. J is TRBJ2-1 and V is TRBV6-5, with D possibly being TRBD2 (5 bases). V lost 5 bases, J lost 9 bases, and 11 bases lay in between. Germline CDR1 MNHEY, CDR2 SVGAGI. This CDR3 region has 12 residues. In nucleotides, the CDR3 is TGTGCCAGCAGTCCTCTTGAGGGTGAGCAGTTCTTC. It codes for CASSPLEGEQFF.

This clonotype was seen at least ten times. For the CDR3, the DNA is TGCGCCAGCAGCTTGAACGAGAACACTGAAGCTTTCTTT. Its protein product is CASSLNENTEAFF. The genes are TRBV5-1 and TRBJ1-1; the D is unclear. This CDR3 is 13 amino acids long. Trimming removed 1 base from V and 1 base from J, with 5 bases in between. Germline CDR1 and CDR2: SGHRS and YFSETQ.

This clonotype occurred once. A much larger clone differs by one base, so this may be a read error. The CDR3 DNA reads as TGTGCCAGCAGTAGCGAGGATGGGGGAGCCAAAAACATTCAGTACTTC. Amino acid sequence: CASSSEDGGAKNIQYF. The V and J genes are TRBV19 and TRBJ2-4; D tentatively fits TRBD1 or TRBD2 (5 bases each). Germline-derived CDR1 and CDR2 are LNHDA and SQIVND (reference sequence). The CDR3 totals 16 residues. Full variable domain (outside the CDR3, taken from reference TRBV19 and TRBJ2-4): DGGITQSPKYLFRKEGQNVTLSCEQNLNHDAMYWYRQDPGQGLRLIYYSQIVNDFQKGDIAEGYSVSREKKESFPLTVTSAQKNPTAFYLCASSSEDGGAKNIQYFGAGTRLSVL.

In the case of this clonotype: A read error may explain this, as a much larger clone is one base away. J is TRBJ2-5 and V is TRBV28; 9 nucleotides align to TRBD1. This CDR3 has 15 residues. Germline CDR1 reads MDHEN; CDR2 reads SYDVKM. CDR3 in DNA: TGTTCCAGCAGTTTACTTCGGGACAGGGAGGAGACCCAGTACTTC. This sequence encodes CSSSLLRDREETQYF.

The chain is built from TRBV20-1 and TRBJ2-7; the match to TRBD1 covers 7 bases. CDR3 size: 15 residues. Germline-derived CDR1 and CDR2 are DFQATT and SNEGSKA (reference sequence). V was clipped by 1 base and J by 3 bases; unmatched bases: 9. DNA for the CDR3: TGCAGTGCTAGAGGCCGGGACAGCCTTTTCTACGAGCAGTACTTC. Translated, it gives CSARGRDSLFYEQYF.

Here the CDR3 reads CASSGPHIGEQFF. Here the CDR3 DNA reads TGTGCCAGCAGCGGCCCCCATATAGGCGAGCAGTTCTTC. The rearrangement links TRBV12-3 or TRBV12-4 to TRBJ2-1; D unclear. Trimming left V 6 bases short and J 10 bases short, with 16 bases between. The CDR3 is 13 amino acids.